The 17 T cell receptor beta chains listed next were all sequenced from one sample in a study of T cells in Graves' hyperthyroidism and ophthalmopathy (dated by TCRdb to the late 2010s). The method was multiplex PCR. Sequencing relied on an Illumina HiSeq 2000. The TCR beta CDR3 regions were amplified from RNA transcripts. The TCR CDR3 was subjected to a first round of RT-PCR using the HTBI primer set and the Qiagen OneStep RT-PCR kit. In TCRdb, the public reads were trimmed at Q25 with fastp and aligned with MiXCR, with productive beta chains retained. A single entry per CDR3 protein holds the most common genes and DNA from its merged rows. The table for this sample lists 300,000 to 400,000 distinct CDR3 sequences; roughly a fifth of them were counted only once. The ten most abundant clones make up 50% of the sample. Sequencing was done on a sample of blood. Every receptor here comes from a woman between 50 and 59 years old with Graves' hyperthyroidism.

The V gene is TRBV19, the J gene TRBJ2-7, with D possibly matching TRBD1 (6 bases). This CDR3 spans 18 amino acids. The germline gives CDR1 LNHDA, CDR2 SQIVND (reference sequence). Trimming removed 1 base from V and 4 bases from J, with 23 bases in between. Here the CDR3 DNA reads TGTGCCAGTAGTATAGGGGGGTGGCAGGGGCGGATTTGGTACGAGCAGTACTTC. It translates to CASSIGGWQGRIWYEQYF.

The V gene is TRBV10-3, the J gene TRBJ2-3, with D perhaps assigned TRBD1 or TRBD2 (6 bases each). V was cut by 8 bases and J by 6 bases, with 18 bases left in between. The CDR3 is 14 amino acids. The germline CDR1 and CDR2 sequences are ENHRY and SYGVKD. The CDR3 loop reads CAIAPPGEADTQYF. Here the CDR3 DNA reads TGTGCCATCGCCCCTCCAGGGGAGGCCGATACGCAGTATTTT.

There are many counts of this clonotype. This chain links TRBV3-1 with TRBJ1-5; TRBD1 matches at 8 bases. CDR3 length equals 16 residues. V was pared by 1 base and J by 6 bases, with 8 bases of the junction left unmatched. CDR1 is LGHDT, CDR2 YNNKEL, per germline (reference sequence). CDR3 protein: CASSQGTGRVGQPQHF. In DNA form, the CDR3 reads TGTGCCAGCAGCCAAGGGACAGGGAGGGTTGGTCAGCCCCAGCATTTT.

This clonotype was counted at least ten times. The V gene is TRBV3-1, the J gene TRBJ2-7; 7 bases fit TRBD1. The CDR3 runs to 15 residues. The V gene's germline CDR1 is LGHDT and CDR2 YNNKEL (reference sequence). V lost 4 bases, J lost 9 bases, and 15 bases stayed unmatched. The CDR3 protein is CASSPRGQADKAQYF. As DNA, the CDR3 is TGTGCCAGCAGCCCCCGAGGACAGGCCGACAAGGCGCAGTACTTC.

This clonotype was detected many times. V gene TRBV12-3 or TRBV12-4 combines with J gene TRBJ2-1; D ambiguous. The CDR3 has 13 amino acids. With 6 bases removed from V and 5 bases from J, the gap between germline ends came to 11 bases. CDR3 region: CASSQTRNNEQFF. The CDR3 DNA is TGTGCCAGCAGCCAAACAAGAAACAATGAGCAGTTCTTC.

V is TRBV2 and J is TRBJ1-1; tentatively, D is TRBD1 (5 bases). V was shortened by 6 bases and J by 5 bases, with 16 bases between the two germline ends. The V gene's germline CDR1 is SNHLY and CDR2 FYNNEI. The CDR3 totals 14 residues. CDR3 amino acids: CASSPGGSRTEAFF. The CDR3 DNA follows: TGTGCCAGCAGCCCGGGGGGGTCACGGACTGAAGCTTTCTTT.

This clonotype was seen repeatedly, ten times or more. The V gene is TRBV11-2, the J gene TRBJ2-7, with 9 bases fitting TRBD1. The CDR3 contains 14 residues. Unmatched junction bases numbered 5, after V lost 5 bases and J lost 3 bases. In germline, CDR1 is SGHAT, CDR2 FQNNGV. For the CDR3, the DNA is TGTGCCAGCAGCGCCGGGACAGGGATCTACGAGCAGTACTTC. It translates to CASSAGTGIYEQYF.

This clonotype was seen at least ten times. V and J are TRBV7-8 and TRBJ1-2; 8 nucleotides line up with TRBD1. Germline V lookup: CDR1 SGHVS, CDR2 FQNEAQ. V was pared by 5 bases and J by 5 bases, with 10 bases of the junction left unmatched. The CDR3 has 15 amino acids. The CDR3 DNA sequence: TGTGCCAGCAGCCATGACAGGGGCCTATGGTATGGCTACACCTTC. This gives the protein CASSHDRGLWYGYTF.

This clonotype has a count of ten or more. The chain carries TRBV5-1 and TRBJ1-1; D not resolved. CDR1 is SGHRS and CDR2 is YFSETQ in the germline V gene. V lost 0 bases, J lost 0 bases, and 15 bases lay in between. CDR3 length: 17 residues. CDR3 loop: CASSLATSRTVNTEAFF. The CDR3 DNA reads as TGCGCCAGCAGCTTGGCCACCTCCCGGACTGTGAACACTGAAGCTTTCTTT.

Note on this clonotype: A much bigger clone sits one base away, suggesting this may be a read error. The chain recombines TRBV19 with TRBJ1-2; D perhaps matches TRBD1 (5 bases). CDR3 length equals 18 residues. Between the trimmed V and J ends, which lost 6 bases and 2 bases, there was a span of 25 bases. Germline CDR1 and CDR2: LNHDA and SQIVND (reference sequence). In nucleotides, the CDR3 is TGTGCCAGTAGGACAGACCTGTCCCCCCGGAACCTGAACTATGGCTACACCTTC. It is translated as CASRTDLSPRNLNYGYTF.

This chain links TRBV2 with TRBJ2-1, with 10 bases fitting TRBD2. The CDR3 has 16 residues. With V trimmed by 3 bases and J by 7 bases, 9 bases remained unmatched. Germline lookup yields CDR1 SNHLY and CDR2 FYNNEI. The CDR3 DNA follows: TGTGCCAGCAGTGAGAAAGGACTAGCGGTAAAGAATGAGCAGTTCTTC. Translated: CASSEKGLAVKNEQFF.

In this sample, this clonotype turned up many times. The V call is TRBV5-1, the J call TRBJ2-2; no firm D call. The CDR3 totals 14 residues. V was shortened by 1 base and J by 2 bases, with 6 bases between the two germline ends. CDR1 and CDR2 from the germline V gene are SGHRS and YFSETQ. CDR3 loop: CASSLTANTGELFF. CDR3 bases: TGCGCCAGCAGCTTGACAGCTAACACCGGGGAGCTGTTTTTT.

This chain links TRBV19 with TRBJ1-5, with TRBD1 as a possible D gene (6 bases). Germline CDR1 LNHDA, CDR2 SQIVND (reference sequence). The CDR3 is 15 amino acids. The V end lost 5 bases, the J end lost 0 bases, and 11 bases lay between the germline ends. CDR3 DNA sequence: TGTGCCAGTAGTGCCCGGACAGATAGCAATCAGCCCCAGCATTTT. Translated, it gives CASSARTDSNQPQHF.

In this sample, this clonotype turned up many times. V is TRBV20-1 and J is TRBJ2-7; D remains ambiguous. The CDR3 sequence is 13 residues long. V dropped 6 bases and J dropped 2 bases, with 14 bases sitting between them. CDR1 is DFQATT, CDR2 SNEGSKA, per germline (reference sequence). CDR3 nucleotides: TGCAGTGCCACCTTGAGGCCAGCCTACGAGCAGTACTTC. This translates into CSATLRPAYEQYF.

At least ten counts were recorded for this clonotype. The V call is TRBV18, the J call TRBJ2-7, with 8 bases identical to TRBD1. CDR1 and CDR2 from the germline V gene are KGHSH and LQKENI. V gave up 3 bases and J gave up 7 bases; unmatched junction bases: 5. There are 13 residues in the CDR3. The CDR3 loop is CASSPDRAGEQYF. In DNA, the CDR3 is TGTGCCAGCTCACCGGACAGGGCGGGTGAGCAGTACTTC.

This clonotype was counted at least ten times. CDR3 nucleotide sequence: TGTGCCAGCAGTGAAAATAGCGGGGACACCGGGGAGCTGTTTTTT. It is translated as CASSENSGDTGELFF. The chain joins TRBV2 to TRBJ2-2, with TRBD2 matching over 8 bases. This CDR3 is built from 15 residues. V gave up 2 bases and J gave up 3 bases; unmatched junction bases: 2. Germline loops: CDR1 SNHLY, CDR2 FYNNEI.

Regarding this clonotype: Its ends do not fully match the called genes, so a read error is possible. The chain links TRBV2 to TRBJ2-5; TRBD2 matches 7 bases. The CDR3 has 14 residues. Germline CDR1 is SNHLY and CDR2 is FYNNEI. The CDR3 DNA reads TGTGCCAGCAGCGGAACTAGCGACCAAGGGACCCAGTACTTC. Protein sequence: CASSGTSDQGTQYF.